This is a list of T cell receptor beta chains from one sample in a study of CD4 T cells in relation to SARS-CoV-2 and coronaviruses. Their cognate antigens are unknown. The method was immunoSEQ multiplex PCR; TCRdb's version includes in-frame clones alone and lacks a portion of them. The sample lists tens of thousands of clones, around 80% seen once, with less than 3.5% in the top ten. What was sequenced was memory CD4+ T cells from PBMCs, cultured in vitro. The receptors were gathered from an adult with COVID-19. Each CDR3 is given with its conserved first and last residue. The D gene is left open where the match is weak. Only some rows state a clone size, as once, few, many or a class for expanded clones.

D	size	V	J	DNA	CDR3
-	-	TRBV19	TRBJ1-1	TGTGCCAGTATTATGATGACAGGAGGAAACACTGAAGCTTTCTTT	CASIMMTGGNTEAFF
-	once	TRBV28	TRBJ2-7	TGTGCCAGCAGTTTATTTGGGGAGCAGTACTTC	CASSLFGEQYF
TRBD2	-	TRBV29-1	TRBJ2-3	TGCAGCGTACGAAAAGCGGGAGGGGCCACAGATACGCAGTATTTT	CSVRKAGGATDTQYF
-	-	TRBV7-9	TRBJ2-7	TGTGCCAGCAGCGCGACCGCGAGCTCCTACGAGCAGTACTTC	CASSATASSYEQYF
TRBD2	once	TRBV2	TRBJ2-3	TGTGCCAGCAGTGTTCTAGCGGGAGGGACAGATACGCAGTATTTT	CASSVLAGGTDTQYF
TRBD2	-	TRBV28	TRBJ2-7	TGTGCCAGCAGTTTACCCCTACTACTTAGCGGGGGCTCCTACGAGCAGTACTTC	CASSLPLLLSGGSYEQYF
-	once	TRBV7-3	TRBJ2-3	TGTGCCAGCAGCTCAGGGGATGGCACAGATACGCAGTATTTT	CASSSGDGTDTQYF
-	-	TRBV28	TRBJ2-5	TGTGCCAGCAGTTCCCTAACAGAGACCCAGTACTTC	CASSSLTETQYF
-	-	TRBV4-2	TRBJ1-5	TGTGCCAGCAGCCGCCTGAAAGGGGAGCCCCAGCATTTT	CASSRLKGEPQHF
-	-	TRBV7-2	TRBJ2-6	TGTGCCAGCTCGGATGGGGCTGGGGCCAACGTCCTGACTTTC	CASSDGAGANVLTF
-	-	TRBV5-1	TRBJ1-1	TGCGCCAGCAGCTTGGATGGAGTCAGGGGCATTAACACTGAAGCTTTCTTT	CASSLDGVRGINTEAFF
TRBD1	-	TRBV27	TRBJ1-6	TGTGCCAGTAGGACAGGGGATAATTCACCCCTCCACTTT	CASRTGDNSPLHF
TRBD2	-	TRBV9	TRBJ2-7	TGTGCCAGCAGCGAGGGGACTAGCGGGACGTCCGAGCAGTACTTC	CASSEGTSGTSEQYF
-	-	TRBV13	TRBJ2-1	TGTGCCAGCAGCATCATTATCGGGAGTTCCTACAATGAGCAGTTCTTC	CASSIIIGSSYNEQFF
-	-	TRBV7-9	TRBJ1-6	TGTGCCAGCAGCCAGATGGGGGATTCACCCCTCCACTTT	CASSQMGDSPLHF
TRBD2	-	TRBV2	TRBJ2-2	TGTGCCAGCAGTAAAGAGCGAGCGGGAGTTGGCGCCGGGGAGCTGTTTTTT	CASSKERAGVGAGELFF
-	-	TRBV6-5	TRBJ2-7	TGTGCCAGCAGTTACGCGACGGGAGTACCGTACTTC	CASSYATGVPYF
-	-	TRBV9	TRBJ2-2	TGTGCCAGCAGCGAGGGCTTAGGCGCCGGGGAGCTGTTTTTT	CASSEGLGAGELFF
-	-	TRBV27	TRBJ2-3	TGTGCCAGCAGTAATACGGTTTTCTCTAGCACAGATACGCAGTATTTT	CASSNTVFSSTDTQYF
-	-	TRBV30	TRBJ1-3	TGTGCCTGGAGTGTACGCGGCGCCTCTGGAAACACCATATATTTT	CAWSVRGASGNTIYF
-	-	TRBV9	TRBJ2-4	TGTGCCAGCAGCGTCGAGGGGGAAAACATTCAGTACTTC	CASSVEGENIQYF
TRBD1	-	TRBV25-1	TRBJ1-5	TGTGCCAGCAGGCAGACAGGGTCAGGTCAGCCCCAGCATTTT	CASRQTGSGQPQHF
-	-	TRBV14	TRBJ2-7	TGTGCCAGCAGCCAGGGAGTCGAGCAGTACTTC	CASSQGVEQYF
-	-	TRBV27	TRBJ1-1	TGTGCCAGCAGCCATCAGTGGGGCACTGAAGCTTTCTTT	CASSHQWGTEAFF
-	few	TRBV5-1	TRBJ1-2	TGCGCCAGCAGCTTGGATTACAGCTACTATGGCTACACCTTC	CASSLDYSYYGYTF
-	-	TRBV2	TRBJ1-1	TGTGCCAGCAGTGCGGTCATGAACACTGAAGCTTTCTTT	CASSAVMNTEAFF
TRBD1	few	TRBV7-9	TRBJ1-1	TGTGCCAGCAGCTTTGGGGACAGTGAAGCTTTCTTT	CASSFGDSEAFF
TRBD1	few	TRBV7-2	TRBJ2-6	TGTGCCAGCAGCTTCACAGGGGTTGGGGCCAACGTCCTGACTTTC	CASSFTGVGANVLTF
-	-	TRBV12-3/TRBV12-4	TRBJ2-7	TGTGCCAGCAGTTTACTAGGCTACGAGCAGTACTTC	CASSLLGYEQYF
TRBD2	-	TRBV10-3	TRBJ2-3	TGTGCCATCAGCCGAACTAGCGCATCTAGCACAGATACGCAGTATTTT	CAISRTSASSTDTQYF
-	-	TRBV7-9	TRBJ2-5	TGTGCCAGCAGCTCCCCGACAGTACGGGAGACCCAGTACTTC	CASSSPTVRETQYF
-	few	TRBV27	TRBJ1-1	TGTGCCAGCAGTTTAACCTCGGGAAATACTAAAGCTTTCTTT	CASSLTSGNTKAFF
-	-	TRBV6-2/TRBV6-3	TRBJ2-7	TGTGCCAGCAGTTACGCGCGCGGGGTGAGCTACGAGCAGTACTTC	CASSYARGVSYEQYF
-	-	TRBV12-3/TRBV12-4	TRBJ2-5	TGTGCCAGCACTCTGGACCGGGCGACCCAGTACTTC	CASTLDRATQYF
TRBD2	-	TRBV20-1	TRBJ2-3	TGCAGTGCTAGTTTGTCTAGCGGGAGTCTATGGGGAACAGATACGCAGTATTTT	CSASLSSGSLWGTDTQYF
-	-	TRBV5-1	TRBJ1-3	TGCGCCAGCAGCTTGGCAGGGACTGGAAACACCATATATTTT	CASSLAGTGNTIYF
TRBD2	-	TRBV27	TRBJ2-4	TGTGCCAGCAGTGGGCTAGCGGGAGGTGGCAAAAACATTCAGTACTTC	CASSGLAGGGKNIQYF
-	-	TRBV13	TRBJ2-3	TGTGCCAGCAGCTTAGGCTTGGGGGAATTCACAGATACGCAGTATTTT	CASSLGLGEFTDTQYF
-	-	TRBV6-5	TRBJ1-6	TGTGCCAGCAGTCCACCGGCTTCCCCCCTCCACTTT	CASSPPASPLHF
TRBD1	once	TRBV28	TRBJ2-7	TGTGCCAGCAGCTCCGGGACAGTAATTCAGCTCTCCTACGAGCAGTACTTC	CASSSGTVIQLSYEQYF
TRBD1	-	TRBV18	TRBJ1-4	TGTGCCAGCTCAACCGGGACAGGGGAGAGGGAAAAACTGTTTTTT	CASSTGTGEREKLFF
TRBD2	-	TRBV2	TRBJ2-3	TGTGCCAGTAAGGGGGGACTAGCGGGAACTAGCACAGATACGCAGTATTTT	CASKGGLAGTSTDTQYF
TRBD1	few	TRBV2	TRBJ1-2	TGTGCCAGCAGTGAACAGGGGGGCAGGGAGTATGGCTACACCTTC	CASSEQGGREYGYTF
TRBD2	once	TRBV5-1	TRBJ2-3	TGCGCCAGCAGAATCGGGAGGTCGCCAGATACGCAGTATTTT	CASRIGRSPDTQYF
TRBD2	-	TRBV29-1	TRBJ2-1	TGCAGCGCGGGAGCGGGGTACAATGAGCAGTTCTTC	CSAGAGYNEQFF
TRBD1	once	TRBV28	TRBJ1-4	TGTGCCAGCAATCGACAGGGACTCGAAAAACTGTTTTTT	CASNRQGLEKLFF
-	-	TRBV6-6	TRBJ2-1	TGTGCCAGCAGCCCGCAAACACGGAATGAGCAGTTCTTC	CASSPQTRNEQFF
-	few	TRBV9	TRBJ1-1	TGTGCCAGCAGCGTTGCGACTGTGGGCACTGAAGCTTTCTTT	CASSVATVGTEAFF
-	-	TRBV7-7	TRBJ2-7	TGTGCCAGCAGCTTAGGCCGATCCTACGAGCAGTACTTC	CASSLGRSYEQYF
-	-	TRBV19	TRBJ2-3	TGTGCCAGCGGCGTCCCTAGCACAGATACGCAGTATTTT	CASGVPSTDTQYF
-	-	TRBV4-2	TRBJ2-5	TGTGCCAGCAGCCAAGATTTCGGAGAGACCCAGTACTTC	CASSQDFGETQYF
-	-	TRBV2	TRBJ2-1	TGTGCCAGCAGTGAGTTTGCGGCCCCCTACAATGAGCAGTTCTTC	CASSEFAAPYNEQFF
TRBD2	-	TRBV4-3	TRBJ2-1	TGCGCCAGCAGCCATTATGGTAATGGACTAGCGGACAATGAGCAGTTCTTC	CASSHYGNGLADNEQFF
-	-	TRBV10-2	TRBJ2-7	TGCGCCAGCAGACAAAGAGCGGGTCCCTACGAGCAGTACTTC	CASRQRAGPYEQYF
TRBD1	-	TRBV5-6	TRBJ1-2	TGTGCCAGCAGCTTGGCCGGGACAGCTAACTATGGCTACACCTTC	CASSLAGTANYGYTF
-	-	TRBV6-4	TRBJ2-2	TGTGCCAGCAGTGTTGAGCACAACACCGGGGAGCTGTTTTTT	CASSVEHNTGELFF
-	-	TRBV19	TRBJ2-1	TGTGCCAGTAGACAGCAGCGCTCCTACAATGAGCAGTTCTTC	CASRQQRSYNEQFF
TRBD1	-	TRBV24-1	TRBJ1-1	TGTGCCACCAGTGAAGACAGGGATGGGGCTGAAGCTTTCTTT	CATSEDRDGAEAFF
TRBD2	-	TRBV19	TRBJ2-7	TGTGCCAGTAGTTTGGGACTAGCGGGGACCTACGAGCAGTACTTC	CASSLGLAGTYEQYF